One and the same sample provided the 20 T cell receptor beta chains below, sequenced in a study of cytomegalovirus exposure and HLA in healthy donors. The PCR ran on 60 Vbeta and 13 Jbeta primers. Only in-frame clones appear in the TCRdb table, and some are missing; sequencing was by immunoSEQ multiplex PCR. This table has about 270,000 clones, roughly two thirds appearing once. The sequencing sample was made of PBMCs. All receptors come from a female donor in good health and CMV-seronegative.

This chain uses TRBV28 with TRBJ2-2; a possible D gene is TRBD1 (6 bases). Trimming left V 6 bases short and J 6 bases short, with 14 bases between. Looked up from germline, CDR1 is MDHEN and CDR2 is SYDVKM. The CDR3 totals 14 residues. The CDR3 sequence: CASSSQGFPGELFF. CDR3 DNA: TGTGCCAGCAGCTCACAGGGTTTCCCCGGGGAGCTGTTTTTT.

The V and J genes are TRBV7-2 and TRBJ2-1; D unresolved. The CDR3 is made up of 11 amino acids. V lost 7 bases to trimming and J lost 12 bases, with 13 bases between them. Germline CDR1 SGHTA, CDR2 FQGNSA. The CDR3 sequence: CASIQYSLQFF. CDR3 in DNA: TGTGCCAGCATCCAGTACAGCCTGCAGTTCTTC.

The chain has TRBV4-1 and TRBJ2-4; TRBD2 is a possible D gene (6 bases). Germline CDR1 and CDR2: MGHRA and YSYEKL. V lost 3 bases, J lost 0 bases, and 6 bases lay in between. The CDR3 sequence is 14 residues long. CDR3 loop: CASSQEGAKNIQYF. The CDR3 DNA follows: TGCGCCAGCAGCCAGGAGGGAGCCAAAAACATTCAGTACTTC.

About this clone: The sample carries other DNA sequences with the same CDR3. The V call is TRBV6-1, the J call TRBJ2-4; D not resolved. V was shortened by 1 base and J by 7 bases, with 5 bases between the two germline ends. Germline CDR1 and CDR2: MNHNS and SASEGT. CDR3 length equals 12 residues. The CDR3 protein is CASSEGGNIQYF. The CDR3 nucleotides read TGTGCCAGCAGTGAAGGCGGCAACATTCAGTACTTC.

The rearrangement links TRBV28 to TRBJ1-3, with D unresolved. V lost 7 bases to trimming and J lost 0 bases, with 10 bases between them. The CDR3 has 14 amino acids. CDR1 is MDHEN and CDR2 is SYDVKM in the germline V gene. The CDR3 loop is CASTDSVSGNTIYF. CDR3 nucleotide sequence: TGTGCCAGCACTGACTCCGTCTCTGGAAACACCATATATTTT.

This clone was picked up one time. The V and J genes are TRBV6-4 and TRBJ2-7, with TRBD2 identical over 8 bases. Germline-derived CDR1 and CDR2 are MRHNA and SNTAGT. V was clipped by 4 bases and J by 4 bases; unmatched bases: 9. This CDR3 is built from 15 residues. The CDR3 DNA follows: TGTGCCAGCAGTGTCGAAGCGGGAGTGATGTACGAGCAGTACTTC. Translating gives CASSVEAGVMYEQYF.

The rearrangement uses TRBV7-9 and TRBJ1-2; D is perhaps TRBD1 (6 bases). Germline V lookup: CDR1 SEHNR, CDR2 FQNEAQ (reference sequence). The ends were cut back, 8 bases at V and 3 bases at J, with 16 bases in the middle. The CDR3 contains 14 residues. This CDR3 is CASGFTGGDYGYTF. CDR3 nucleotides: TGTGCCAGCGGTTTTACGGGGGGCGACTATGGCTACACCTTC.

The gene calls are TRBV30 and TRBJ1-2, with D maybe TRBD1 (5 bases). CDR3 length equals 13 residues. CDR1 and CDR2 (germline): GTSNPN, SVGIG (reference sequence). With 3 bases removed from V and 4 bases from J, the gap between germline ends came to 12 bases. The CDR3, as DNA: TGTGCCTGGAGCTCGGGGGGGAGCTATGGCTACACCTTC. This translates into CAWSSGGSYGYTF.

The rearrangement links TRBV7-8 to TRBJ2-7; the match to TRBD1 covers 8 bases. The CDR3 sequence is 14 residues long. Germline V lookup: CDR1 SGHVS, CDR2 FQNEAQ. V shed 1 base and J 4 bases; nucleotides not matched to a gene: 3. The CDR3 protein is CASSLGTGIYEQYF. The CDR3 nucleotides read TGTGCCAGCAGCTTAGGGACAGGGATTTACGAGCAGTACTTC.

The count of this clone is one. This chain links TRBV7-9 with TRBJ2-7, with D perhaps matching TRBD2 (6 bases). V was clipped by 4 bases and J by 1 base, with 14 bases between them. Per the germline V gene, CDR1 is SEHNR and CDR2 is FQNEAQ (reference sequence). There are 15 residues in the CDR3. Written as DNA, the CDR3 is TGTGCCAGCAGCTCCGGGACTTACAATTCCTACGAGCAGTACTTC. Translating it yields CASSSGTYNSYEQYF.

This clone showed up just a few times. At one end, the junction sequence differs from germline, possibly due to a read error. The CDR3 region is CASREDSQPQHF. CDR3 DNA sequence: TGTGCCAGCAGAGAAGACAGTCAGCCCCAGCATTTT. This sequence joins TRBV2 and TRBJ1-5; TRBD1 might be the D (5 bases). This CDR3 is 12 amino acids long. Per germline, CDR1 SNHLY and CDR2 FYNNEI.

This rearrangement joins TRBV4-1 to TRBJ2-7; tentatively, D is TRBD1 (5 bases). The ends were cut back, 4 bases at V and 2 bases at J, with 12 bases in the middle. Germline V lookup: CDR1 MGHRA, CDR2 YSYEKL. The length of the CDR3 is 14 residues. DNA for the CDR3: TGCGCCAGCAGCCGGGCAGGGAACCCCTACGAGCAGTACTTC. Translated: CASSRAGNPYEQYF.

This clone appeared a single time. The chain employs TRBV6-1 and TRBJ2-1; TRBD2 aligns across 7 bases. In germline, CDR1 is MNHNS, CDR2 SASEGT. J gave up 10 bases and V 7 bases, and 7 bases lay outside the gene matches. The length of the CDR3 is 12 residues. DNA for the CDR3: TGTGCCAGCATAAGCGGGATGAGGGAGCAGTTCTTC. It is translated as CASISGMREQFF.

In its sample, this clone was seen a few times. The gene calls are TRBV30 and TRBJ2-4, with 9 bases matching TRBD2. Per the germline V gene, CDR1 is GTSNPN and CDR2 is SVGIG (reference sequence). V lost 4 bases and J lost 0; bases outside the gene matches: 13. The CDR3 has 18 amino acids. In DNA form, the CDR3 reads TGTGCCTGGAAAAGGGGAAGCGGGAGGCCCCTAGCCAAAAACATTCAGTACTTC. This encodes CAWKRGSGRPLAKNIQYF.

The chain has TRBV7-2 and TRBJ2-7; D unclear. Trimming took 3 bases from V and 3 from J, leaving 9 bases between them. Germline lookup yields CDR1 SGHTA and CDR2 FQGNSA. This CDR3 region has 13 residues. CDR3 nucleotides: TGTGCCAGCAGCTTCCCTCCCAGCTACGAGCAGTACTTC. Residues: CASSFPPSYEQYF.

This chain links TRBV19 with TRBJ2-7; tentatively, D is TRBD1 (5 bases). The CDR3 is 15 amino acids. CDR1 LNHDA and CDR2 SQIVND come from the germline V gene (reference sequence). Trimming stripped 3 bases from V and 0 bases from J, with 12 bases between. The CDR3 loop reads CASSIRAQSSYEQYF. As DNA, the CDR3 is TGTGCCAGTAGTATCAGGGCACAGAGCTCCTACGAGCAGTACTTC.

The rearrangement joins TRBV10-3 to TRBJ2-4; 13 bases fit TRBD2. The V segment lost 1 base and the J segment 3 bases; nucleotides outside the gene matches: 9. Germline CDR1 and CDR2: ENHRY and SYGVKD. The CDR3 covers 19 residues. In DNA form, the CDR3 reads TGTGCCATCAGTGAGTTGGGCACTAGCGGGAGGGCTTTCAAAAACATTCAGTACTTC. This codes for CAISELGTSGRAFKNIQYF.

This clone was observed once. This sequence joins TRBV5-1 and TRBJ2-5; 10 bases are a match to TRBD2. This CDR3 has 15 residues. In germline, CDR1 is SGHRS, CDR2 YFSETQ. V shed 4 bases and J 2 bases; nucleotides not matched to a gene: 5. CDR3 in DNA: TGCGCCAGCAGCCAACCACTAGCGGGGCAAGAGACCCAGTACTTC. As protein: CASSQPLAGQETQYF.

CDR3 in amino acids: CASSLMSTGQSEQYF. CDR3 bases: TGTGCCAGCAGCTTAATGAGCACAGGGCAGAGCGAGCAGTACTTC. The chain combines TRBV7-3 with TRBJ2-7, with a possible D match to TRBD1 (6 bases). Germline V gene lookup returns CDR1 SGHTA and CDR2 FQGTGA. The CDR3 is 15 residues long. Trimming took 1 base from V and 6 from J, leaving 16 bases between them.

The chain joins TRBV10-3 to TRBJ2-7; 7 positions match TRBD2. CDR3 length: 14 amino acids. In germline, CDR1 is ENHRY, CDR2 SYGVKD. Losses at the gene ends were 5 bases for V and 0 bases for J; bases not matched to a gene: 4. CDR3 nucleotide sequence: TGTGCCATCAGTCTAGCGGAGACCTCCTACGAGCAGTACTTC. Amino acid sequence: CAISLAETSYEQYF.